This T cell receptor beta chain was identified in a study of identical twins. TCRdb ran MiXCR on the 5' RACE reads and lists one entry per CDR3 protein. The sample consists of 400,000 or so distinct CDR3 sequences, 7% to 9.5% of them appearing once. V was trimmed by 4 bases and J by 5 bases, leaving 13 bases between them. The CDR3 contains 14 residues. Germline V gives CDR1 SGHRS, CDR2 YFSETQ. The chain has TRBV5-1 and TRBJ2-1, with a weak D call TRBD2 (5 bases). The sample was naive T cells sorted from blood. The clonotype was recovered from a woman aged 45-65 years in good health. This chain's CDR3 is CASSPGVRDNEQFF. CDR3 bases: TGCGCCAGCAGCCCCGGGGTTCGGGACAATGAGCAGTTCTTC. The complete variable domain, with remaining parts taken from reference TRBV5-1 and TRBJ2-1, reads KAGVTQTPRYLIKTRGQQVTLSCSPISGHRSVSWYQQTPGQGLQFLFEYFSETQRNKGNFPGRFSGRQFSNSRSEMNVSTLELGDSALYLCASSPGVRDNEQFFGPGTRLTVL.